Listed below are T cell receptor beta chains from one sample, sequenced in a study of OX40 agonist ivuxolimab in advanced cancers. Profiled with immunoSEQ multiplex PCR; TCRdb holds only in-frame clones, not every one. Here the sample spans 60,000 to 85,000 clones, roughly 80% being singletons. Specimen: CD4+ or CD8+ T cells sorted from blood, collected in a trial of the OX40 agonist ivuxolimab. Receptor source: an adult with an advanced solid tumor such as melanoma, head and neck, liver or kidney cancer. Both conserved end residues are part of each CDR3.

TRBJ1-2 | TRBV15 | CATSDGGQGAYGYTF
TRBJ2-5 | TRBV4-1 | CASSQIPLAGTQETQYF
TRBJ2-3 | TRBV10-3 | CAISQSSGDTQYF
TRBJ2-5 | TRBV7-2 | CASSGRVAGETQYF
TRBJ1-1 | TRBV29-1 | CSGGGLTEAFF
TRBJ1-1 | TRBV18 | CASSPKEGVGTEAFF
TRBJ1-1 | TRBV21-1 | CATLPGQGSGSTEAFF
TRBJ1-1 | TRBV28 | CASSLDRVGTEAFF
TRBJ2-2 | TRBV29-1 | CSVSLDRTGELFF
TRBJ2-5 | TRBV11-2 | CASSASRETQYF
TRBJ2-7 | TRBV7-9 | CASSLAGTEPLTF
TRBJ1-2 | TRBV19 | CASTAGGRGIPRGYTF
TRBJ1-2 | TRBV6-5 | CASSYNGRKAGGYTF
TRBJ1-1 | TRBV7-9 | CASSLLEGTEAFF
TRBJ2-1 | TRBV5-1 | CASREAGAPGEQFF
TRBJ2-4 | TRBV7-2 | CASSAGEGSPAKNIQYF
TRBJ1-1 | TRBV5-6 | CASSPKGMGAFF
TRBJ1-2 | TRBV2 | CASSETRNYGYTF
TRBJ2-5 | TRBV5-1 | CASRTPRETQYF
TRBJ2-1 | TRBV18 | CASSPLAGDYNEQFF
TRBJ2-3 | TRBV6-1 | CASSNQRGGTDTQYF
TRBJ1-4 | TRBV18 | CASSPSGPNEKLFF
TRBJ1-5 | TRBV19 | CASTITTGVGNQPQHF
TRBJ2-2 | TRBV19 | CASRKTSGGDSTGELFF
TRBJ2-5 | TRBV19 | CASKDRPGEETQYF
TRBJ2-4 | TRBV12-2 | CASRLAPQGTDIQYF
TRBJ2-3 | TRBV6-1 | CASTDKASTDTQYF
TRBJ2-3 | TRBV5-1 | CASSFVAQTDTQYF
TRBJ1-2 | TRBV10-3 | CAISGANYGYTF
TRBJ2-7 | TRBV6-5 | CASTPGTAYEQYF
TRBJ1-1 | TRBV7-9 | CASSLGQGSTEAFF
TRBJ2-2 | TRBV25-1 | CASSGNRGSTGELFF
TRBJ2-1 | TRBV5-6 | CASSNVGVGFF
TRBJ1-6 | TRBV21-1 | CASSIRSGTGGSPLHF
TRBJ1-5 | TRBV30 | CAWSVRAENQPQHF
TRBJ2-7 | TRBV7-2 | CASSSRKGEVFYEQYF
TRBJ2-2 | TRBV7-2 | CASSLIGGGNTGELFF
TRBJ1-2 | TRBV5-6 | CASSMTQVTNYGYTF
TRBJ2-7 | TRBV10-3 | CAISETDYEQYF
TRBJ2-1 | TRBV11-2 | CASSFLGSSYNEQFF
TRBJ2-2 | TRBV6-5 | CASSYSRGNTGELFF
TRBJ2-1 | TRBV5-6 | CASSLPSGINEQFF
TRBJ1-2 | TRBV28 | CASSLLKGQGDGYTF
TRBJ2-4 | TRBV25-1 | CASSSQGQGGIQYF
TRBJ2-7 | TRBV7-8 | CASSPLDRGIGEQYF
TRBJ2-5 | TRBV19 | CASSIRDRAKETQYF
TRBJ1-2 | TRBV19 | CASSTLQGARGYGYTF
TRBJ1-4 | TRBV19 | CATSLGRTNEKLFF
TRBJ2-6 | TRBV7-2 | CASSLRGGRGRGANVLTF
TRBJ1-2 | TRBV10-1 | CASSENINYGYTF
TRBJ2-3 | TRBV19 | CASRTNGQGGTDTQYF
TRBJ1-2 | TRBV5-4 | CASSPRGGPSYGYTF
TRBJ1-2 | TRBV6-6 | CASRPDIFRNYGYTF